Listed below are T cell receptor beta chains from one sample, sequenced in a study of regulatory T cells in long-lasting Graves disease. TCRdb independently ran MiXCR on the multiplex PCR reads; one entry per CDR3 protein. The sample lists roughly 300,000 distinct CDR3 sequences; approximately 20% were seen once. The specimen was peripheral blood mononuclear cells (PBMCs), collected when the disease was refractory, from a patient treated with antithyroid drugs. These receptors were obtained from a female donor with Graves disease. CDR3s include the opening cysteine and the closing phenylalanine or tryptophan. D genes are given only for firm matches. Clone size is not always given. Where it is, it says once, few, many or a class for expanded clones.

TRBJ1-1,TRBV28,many,-,TGTGCCAGCAGACAATTGGGACGGACGTCTGAAGCTTTCTTT,CASRQLGRTSEAFF
TRBJ1-2,TRBV6-1,many,-,TGTGCCAGCAGTGAACAGGGCAGCTATGGCTACACCTTC,CASSEQGSYGYTF
TRBJ2-7,TRBV28,-,TRBD2,TGTGCCAGCAGCCCCACCGGACTAGGCTCCTACGAGCAGTACTTC,CASSPTGLGSYEQYF
TRBJ1-2,TRBV5-1,many,TRBD1,TGCGCCAGCAGCCTCACCGACAGGGAGTTCTATGGCTACACCTTC,CASSLTDREFYGYTF
TRBJ2-7,TRBV20-1,-,-,TGCAGTGCCCCAAGAGGGGAGATTAACTACGAGCAGTACTTC,CSAPRGEINYEQYF
TRBJ1-1,TRBV30,few,TRBD1,TGTGCCTGGAGCGAGACGACAGGGAATGCTTTCTTT,CAWSETTGNAFF
TRBJ1-6,TRBV28,-,TRBD1,TGTGCCAGCAGTTGGACAGGGGGGAATTCACCCCTCCACTTT,CASSWTGGNSPLHF
TRBJ2-5,TRBV2,many,-,TGTGCCAGCAGTGAAGCGGGCGGCGGGACCCAGTACTTC,CASSEAGGGTQYF
TRBJ1-2,TRBV28,many,-,TGTGCCAGCAGTTCACCGGGCCCGAAGCCTAACTATGGCTACACCTTC,CASSSPGPKPNYGYTF
TRBJ2-4,TRBV7-2,many,TRBD1,TGTGCCAGCAGCTTAGATTCGGGACAGGGGAACATTCAGTACTTC,CASSLDSGQGNIQYF
TRBJ1-1,TRBV28,many,-,TGTGCCAGCAGTTTCACAAGGCCCGGGACGAGTAGACCGAACACTGAAGCTTTCTTT,CASSFTRPGTSRPNTEAFF
TRBJ1-2,TRBV12-3/TRBV12-4,many,TRBD1,TGTGCCAGCAAAGAGACAGGGGGGTATGGCTACACCTTC,CASKETGGYGYTF
TRBJ2-2,TRBV20-1,few,TRBD1,TGCAGTGCTGATCCCGGGACAGGGAGGACCGGGGAGCTGTTTTTT,CSADPGTGRTGELFF
TRBJ1-2,TRBV20-1,few,TRBD1,TGCAGTGCTATGCCCCGGGACAGGGACTATGGCTACACCTTC,CSAMPRDRDYGYTF
TRBJ2-7,TRBV6-2/TRBV6-3,many,-,TGTGCCAGCGGGGTCGGTGTGTCCTACGAGCAGTACTTC,CASGVGVSYEQYF
TRBJ1-1,TRBV30,many,-,TGTGCCTGGAGGGGGAATAGGGACACTGAAGCTTTCTTT,CAWRGNRDTEAFF
TRBJ2-3,TRBV5-1,many,-,TGCGCCAGCAGCTCCAACTCGGAGGGGACAGATACGCAGTATTTT,CASSSNSEGTDTQYF